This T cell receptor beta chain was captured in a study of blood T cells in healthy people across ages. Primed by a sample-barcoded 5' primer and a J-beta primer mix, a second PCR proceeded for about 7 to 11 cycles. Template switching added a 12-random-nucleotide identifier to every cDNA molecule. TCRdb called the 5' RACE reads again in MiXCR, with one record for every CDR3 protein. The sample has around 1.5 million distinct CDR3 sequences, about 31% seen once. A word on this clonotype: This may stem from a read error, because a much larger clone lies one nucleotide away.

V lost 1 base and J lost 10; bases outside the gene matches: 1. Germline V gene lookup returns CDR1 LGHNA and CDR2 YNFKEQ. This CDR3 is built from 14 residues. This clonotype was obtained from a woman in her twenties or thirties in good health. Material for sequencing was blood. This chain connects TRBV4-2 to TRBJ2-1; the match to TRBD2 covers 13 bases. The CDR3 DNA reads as TGTGCCAGCAGCCAAGGACTAGCGGGAGGCGAGCAGTTCTTC. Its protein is CASSQGLAGGEQFF.